This note documents a single T cell receptor beta chain sequence. Its antigen is unknown. The sample is drawn from a study of cytomegalovirus exposure and HLA in healthy donors. Whole-study findings and limits: The study listed about 150 cytomegalovirus-associated TCR beta chains.

The PCR made use of 60 Vbeta and 13 Jbeta primers. Here immunoSEQ multiplex PCR was the method, and the copy in TCRdb shows in-frame clones only, minus some. This sample lists 150,000 to 200,000 clones; its ten largest clones have under 2.5%. Germline CDR1 and CDR2: WSHSY and SAAADI. The junction had 7 bases not matched to a gene; V was cut back by 10 bases and J by 3 bases. The CDR3 extends over 13 amino acids. The sample taken for sequencing was PBMCs. The chain employs TRBV10-2 and TRBJ1-1; 8 bases fit TRBD1. This clonotype was sampled from a man younger than 45 in good health and CMV-seronegative. CDR3: CATRTGRDTEAFF. For the CDR3, the DNA is TGCGCCACGAGGACAGGGAGGGACACTGAAGCTTTCTTT.